This T cell receptor (beta chain) was recorded in a study of T cell responses to AZD1222 COVID-19 vaccine. Background on the study: Combined were second doses at about 4 or about 12 weeks.

Whole-study findings and limits: Recipients of two AZD1222 doses showed rising Spike-specific TCR breadth and depth. There were vaccine-associated CD4 TCRs across spike, dominant at 160-218 and 743-854.

Measured with immunoSEQ multiplex PCR; TCRdb has only the in-frame clones, and not every one. Among around 94,000 clones listed, more than 70% were seen once. Points on this clone: The antigen is not known.

V was clipped by 5 bases and J by 3 bases; unmatched bases: 8. This CDR3 is 15 amino acids long. The germline CDR1 and CDR2 sequences are SGHTA and FQGTGA. This receptor was identified in an adult in good health. The chain carries TRBV7-3 and TRBJ2-5; 8 nucleotides align to TRBD1. Sequencing was performed on peripheral blood, taken on day 0 of AZD1222 vaccination. The chain's CDR3 is CASSRTGTGKETQYF. In DNA, the CDR3 is TGTGCCAGCAGCCGAACCGGGACAGGAAAAGAGACCCAGTACTTC.